The 32 T cell receptor beta chains in this list originate from one sample, sequenced in a study of blood T cell repertoires in COVID-19. Produced via immunoSEQ multiplex PCR; TCRdb's table is partial and in-frame only. The sample has some 110,000 clones; 70% to 90% are singletons. The sequenced sample consisted of peripheral blood. Receptors originate from a man in his forties or fifties with acute or convalescent COVID-19.

This clone was found a few times. The chain joins TRBV19 to TRBJ2-1; TRBD2 matches at 10 bases. Germline loops: CDR1 LNHDA, CDR2 SQIVND (reference sequence). This CDR3 is 17 amino acids long. J gave up 4 bases and V 6 bases, and 12 bases lay outside the gene matches. The CDR3: CASSSSFYSGGYNEQFF. The CDR3 DNA is TGTGCCAGTAGCTCGAGCTTTTATAGCGGGGGGTACAATGAGCAGTTCTTC.

The rearrangement joins TRBV6-5 to TRBJ2-3; 7 nucleotides align to TRBD2. The J segment lost 3 bases and the V segment lost 2 bases, leaving 5 bases of the junction unmatched. Germline V gene data show CDR1 as MNHEY and CDR2 as SVGAGI. The CDR3 covers 15 residues. The CDR3 coding sequence is TGTGCCAGCAGTTACGCGCGGGGGTGGACAGATACGCAGTATTTT. The encoded protein is CASSYARGWTDTQYF.

As regards this clone: A junction boundary mismatches the germline segment, possibly from a read error. The chain carries TRBV24-1 and TRBJ2-4; 7 bases line up with TRBD2. CDR1 is KGHDR and CDR2 is SFDVKD in the germline V gene. There are 13 residues in the CDR3. CDR3 coding DNA: TGTGCCACCAGTGTAACAATTCCACCACCAGCGGGATTC. This sequence encodes CATSVTIPPPAGF.

V gene TRBV6-5 combines with J gene TRBJ2-5; TRBD1 agrees at 7 bases. CDR1 is MNHEY and CDR2 is SVGAGI in the germline V gene. J gave up 5 bases and V 3 bases, and 6 bases lay outside the gene matches. This CDR3 has 14 amino acids. DNA of the CDR3: TGTGCCAGCAGTTATTGGGACAGAGGGGAGACCCAGTACTTC. Translation gives CASSYWDRGETQYF.

The rearrangement uses TRBV27 and TRBJ1-1, with D perhaps TRBD1 (5 bases). This CDR3 spans 12 amino acids. The ends were cut back, 5 bases at V and 7 bases at J, with 11 bases in the middle. Per the germline V gene, CDR1 is MNHEY and CDR2 is SMNVEV (reference sequence). The CDR3: CASSIGGGEAFF. DNA for the CDR3: TGTGCCAGCAGTATTGGGGGGGGTGAAGCTTTCTTT.

The gene calls are TRBV6-5 and TRBJ2-1, with D possibly TRBD2 on 5 matching bases. CDR1 MNHEY and CDR2 SVGAGI come from the germline V gene. This CDR3 region has 12 residues. The germline V and J ends were trimmed by 5 bases and 9 bases, with 11 bases remaining between them. The CDR3: CASSRLGGEQFF. DNA of the CDR3: TGTGCCAGCAGTCGTCTAGGAGGTGAGCAGTTCTTC.

The chain couples TRBV10-3 to TRBJ1-2; TRBD1 agrees at 7 bases. The germline V gene has CDR1 ENHRY and CDR2 SYGVKD. J lost 0 bases, V lost 8 bases, and 9 bases had no gene match. The CDR3 has 15 residues. The CDR3 sequence: CAIGPTGKPNYGYTF. As DNA, the CDR3 is TGTGCCATCGGCCCGACAGGGAAGCCTAACTATGGCTACACCTTC.

CDR3 amino acids: CASSQYLPVVPTSGSQIQETQYF. DNA for the CDR3: TGCGCCAGCAGTCAATATCTACCCGTTGTGCCGACTAGCGGGAGCCAGATTCAAGAGACCCAGTACTTC. V gene TRBV23-1 combines with J gene TRBJ2-5; 12 bases are shared with TRBD2. TRBV23-1 is identified as an open reading frame with a role that is uncertain. This CDR3 is 23 amino acids long. The trim removed 1 base at V and 2 bases at J, leaving 23 bases unmatched.

The gene calls are TRBV19 and TRBJ2-6; TRBD2 is a possible D gene (5 bases). The CDR3 totals 15 residues. CDR1 and CDR2 (germline): LNHDA, SQIVND (reference sequence). V was trimmed by 6 bases and J by 0 bases, leaving 9 bases between them. The CDR3 DNA is TGTGCCAGTAGGCTGGGGAGCTCTGGGGCCAACGTCCTGACTTTC. This codes for CASRLGSSGANVLTF. The variable domain in full, with the rest retrieved from reference TRBV19 and TRBJ2-6, is DGGITQSPKYLFRKEGQNVTLSCEQNLNHDAMYWYRQDPGQGLRLIYYSQIVNDFQKGDIAEGYSVSREKKESFPLTVTSAQKNPTAFYLCASRLGSSGANVLTFGAGSRLTVL.

This clone is a singleton in its sample. The CDR3 DNA reads TGCGCCAGCAGCCGAGAGCTAGCGGGGGGCTCTGGTCAAGAGACCCAGTACTTC. As protein: CASSRELAGGSGQETQYF. This sequence joins TRBV5-1 and TRBJ2-5, with 11 bases aligning to TRBD2. This CDR3 is 18 amino acids long. The V gene end was trimmed by 4 bases and the J gene end by 2 bases; junction bases not matched to a gene: 13. Germline lookup yields CDR1 SGHRS and CDR2 YFSETQ.

Concerning this clone: Other DNA sequences in this sample translate to the same CDR3. The chain joins TRBV7-9 to TRBJ1-1, with D possibly being TRBD1 (5 bases). From germline, CDR1 is SEHNR and CDR2 FQNEAQ (reference sequence). The CDR3 loop spans 13 amino acids. V was clipped by 3 bases and J by 2 bases, with 7 bases between them. The CDR3 DNA reads TGTGCCAGCAGCTTGACAGTCAACACTGAAGCTTTCTTT. It is translated as CASSLTVNTEAFF.

This chain joins TRBV5-1 and TRBJ2-2; the D gene is possibly TRBD2 (6 bases). Germline loops: CDR1 SGHRS, CDR2 YFSETQ. With 4 bases removed from V and 3 bases from J, the gap between germline ends came to 10 bases. This CDR3 has 14 amino acids. The CDR3 here is CASSGGWDTGELFF. In nucleotides, the CDR3 is TGCGCCAGCAGCGGAGGGTGGGACACCGGGGAGCTGTTTTTT.

The rearrangement uses TRBV27 and TRBJ2-7; 9 nucleotides match TRBD1. This CDR3 region has 14 residues. V dropped 9 bases and J dropped 3; count of bases not matched to a gene: 9. Germline CDR1 and CDR2: MNHEY and SMNVEV (reference sequence). DNA of the CDR3: TGTGCCAGTGGAAACAGGGGGCGCCTCTACGAGCAGTACTTC. Its protein product is CASGNRGRLYEQYF.

V gene TRBV6-6 combines with J gene TRBJ2-3; D gene uncertain. Germline CDR1 reads MNHNY; CDR2 reads SVGAGI (reference sequence). The CDR3 sequence is 11 residues long. Trimming cost V 7 bases and J 2 bases, with 4 bases left between them. CDR3 DNA sequence: TGTGCCAGCACCCACACAGATACGCAGTATTTT. Translating it yields CASTHTDTQYF.

J is TRBJ2-5 and V is TRBV21-1; TRBD2 reflects the table's D call only, with no check against the DNA. TRBV21-1 is a listed pseudogene. This CDR3 comprises 19 residues. The CDR3 DNA is TGTGCCAGCAGCAAAGATCACCCTAGCGGGAGGGCCTACGGAGAGACCCAGTACTTC. Protein product: CASSKDHPSGRAYGETQYF.

The rearrangement joins TRBV6-5 to TRBJ1-3; 7 bases map to TRBD1. The CDR3 has 14 residues. CDR1 is MNHEY, CDR2 SVGAGI, per germline. V shed 10 bases, J shed 2 bases, and the junction held 8 bases outside the gene matches. The CDR3 loop reads CATTTGQAGNTIYF. The CDR3 coding sequence is TGTGCCACTACCACTGGACAGGCTGGAAACACCATATATTTT.

The chain combines TRBV12-3 or TRBV12-4 with TRBJ2-5; tentatively, D is TRBD1 (6 bases). The CDR3 spans 13 residues. Trimming removed 3 bases from V and 5 bases from J, with 10 bases in between. The CDR3 is CASSLSQGETQYF. CDR3 nucleotides: TGTGCCAGCAGTTTGAGTCAGGGGGAGACCCAGTACTTC.

The chain links TRBV15 to TRBJ2-5; weak D call: TRBD1 (6 bases). CDR3 length: 14 residues. CDR1 is LNHNV, CDR2 YYDKDF, per germline (reference sequence). With 2 bases removed from V and 4 bases from J, the gap between germline ends came to 11 bases. The CDR3 bases are TGTGCCACCAGCAGATCTACAGGGCTAGAGACCCAGTACTTC. It codes for CATSRSTGLETQYF.

The count of this clone is one. V gene TRBV7-2 combines with J gene TRBJ2-1, with D maybe TRBD2 (6 bases). Germline V gene data show CDR1 as SGHTA and CDR2 as FQGNSA. There are 14 residues in the CDR3. Trimming left V 2 bases short and J 7 bases short, with 12 bases between. For the CDR3, the DNA is TGTGCCAGCAGCTTACGTCTAGCGAGTAATGAGCAGTTCTTC. Translation gives CASSLRLASNEQFF.

The rearrangement joins TRBV6-1 to TRBJ1-5; D is perhaps TRBD1 (5 bases). CDR3 length equals 14 residues. Germline lookup yields CDR1 MNHNS and CDR2 SASEGT. V was clipped by 0 bases and J by 2 bases, with 5 bases between them. The CDR3 protein is CASSEAGGNQPQHF. CDR3 sequence (DNA): TGTGCCAGCAGTGAAGCAGGGGGCAATCAGCCCCAGCATTTT.

The chain is built from TRBV5-1 and TRBJ2-7; perhaps TRBD2 as D (6 bases). The CDR3 runs to 14 residues. The germline CDR1 and CDR2 sequences are SGHRS and YFSETQ. V gave up 4 bases and J gave up 4 bases, with 15 bases separating them. The DNA for the CDR3 is TGCGCCAGCAGCCTCGGGAGTGGGATATACGAGCAGTACTTC. Residues: CASSLGSGIYEQYF.

DNA of the CDR3: TGTGCCAGCTCACGAACAGCACAGGTTACCTACAATGAGCAGTTCTTC. Translated, it gives CASSRTAQVTYNEQFF. This chain links TRBV18 with TRBJ2-1; D may be TRBD1 (5 bases). V was trimmed by 4 bases and J by 2 bases, leaving 15 bases between them. CDR1 and CDR2 (germline): KGHSH, LQKENI. The CDR3 loop spans 16 amino acids.

Only one count was recorded for this clone. V is TRBV6-5 and J is TRBJ1-3; D might be TRBD1 (6 bases). Looked up from germline, CDR1 is MNHEY and CDR2 is SVGAGI. Deletions cut 5 bases from V and 0 bases from J, with 11 bases between. CDR3 length: 15 residues. CDR3: CASSPGANSGNTIYF. The CDR3 DNA is TGTGCCAGCAGTCCAGGGGCGAACTCTGGAAACACCATATATTTT.

This clone showed up just once. The chain carries TRBV9 and TRBJ1-5; tentative D call: TRBD1 (6 bases). Germline CDR1 and CDR2: SGDLS and YYNGEE. Trimming stripped 4 bases from V and 2 bases from J, with 13 bases between. The CDR3 consists of 15 residues. CDR3 loop: CASSILRQGNQPQHF. The CDR3 region has the DNA TGTGCCAGCAGCATTCTCAGACAGGGCAATCAGCCCCAGCATTTT.

V usage is TRBV7-8 and J usage is TRBJ2-1; D call uncertain. Between the trimmed V and J ends, which lost 6 bases and 0 bases, there was a span of 9 bases. Germline CDR1 and CDR2: SGHVS and FQNEAQ. CDR3 size: 14 residues. Here the CDR3 reads CASRPRSSYNEQFF. In DNA form, the CDR3 reads TGTGCCAGCAGGCCACGGAGCTCCTACAATGAGCAGTTCTTC.

The chain's CDR3 is CASSVAGLGPQHF. The DNA of the CDR3 is TGCGCCAGCAGTGTCGCAGGCTTAGGGCCCCAGCATTTT. The J gene is TRBJ1-5, the V gene TRBV10-2; no definite D call. The CDR3 is 13 amino acids. The V and J ends lost 4 bases and 9 bases respectively, with 13 bases between them. CDR1 WSHSY and CDR2 SAAADI come from the germline V gene.

This sequence joins TRBV5-1 and TRBJ2-3; D is unclear. There are 14 residues in the CDR3. The V gene lost 2 bases and the J gene lost 2 bases, with 9 bases spanning the gap. Germline assignment: CDR1 SGHRS and CDR2 YFSETQ. CDR3 in DNA: TGCGCCAGCAGCTTAGGCAGGTCCACAGATACGCAGTATTTT. The encoded protein is CASSLGRSTDTQYF.

The chain recombines TRBV10-2 with TRBJ1-5; the match to TRBD1 covers 7 bases. This CDR3 is built from 12 residues. Germline lookup yields CDR1 WSHSY and CDR2 SAAADI. The V and J ends lost 8 bases and 2 bases, in that order; junction bases with no gene match: 0. CDR3 in DNA: TGCGCCAGCCAGGGGGGCAATCAGCCCCAGCATTTT. It yields the protein CASQGGNQPQHF.

This clone was counted a few times. The gene calls are TRBV2 and TRBJ2-2; TRBD2 agrees at 7 bases. There are 15 residues in the CDR3. V lost 2 bases, J lost 4 bases, and 4 bases stayed unmatched. The V gene's germline CDR1 is SNHLY and CDR2 FYNNEI. CDR3 loop: CASSEWSGGTGELFF. In DNA form, the CDR3 reads TGTGCCAGCAGTGAATGGTCGGGAGGCACCGGGGAGCTGTTTTTT.

The V and J genes are TRBV6-5 and TRBJ1-1; 8 bases are shared with TRBD1. The CDR3 is 14 amino acids. V lost 5 bases, J lost 1 base, and 3 bases stayed unmatched. CDR1 is MNHEY and CDR2 is SVGAGI in the germline V gene. The CDR3 sequence is CASSLDRGNTEAFF. The CDR3 bases are TGTGCCAGCAGTCTTGACAGGGGGAACACTGAAGCTTTCTTT.

The chain has TRBV6-5 and TRBJ2-7, with TRBD1 as a possible D gene (5 bases). Germline V gives CDR1 MNHEY, CDR2 SVGAGI. The CDR3 totals 14 residues. Trimming removed 2 bases from V and 0 bases from J, with 8 bases in between. CDR3 DNA sequence: TGTGCCAGCAGTTACCACGACAGCTCCTACGAGCAGTACTTC. It yields the protein CASSYHDSSYEQYF.

The CDR3 region is CASSIMTVTEAFF. The CDR3 coding sequence is TGTGCCAGCAGTATAATGACAGTCACTGAAGCTTTCTTT. J is TRBJ1-1 and V is TRBV7-2, with a tentative D call TRBD1 (5 bases). Trimming removed 6 bases from V and 4 bases from J, with 12 bases in between. The CDR3 length is 13 residues. Germline V gene lookup returns CDR1 SGHTA and CDR2 FQGNSA.